This passage covers 4 T cell receptor beta chains from one sample sequenced in a study of shared clonotypes between healthy human individuals. TCRdb's copy holds only in-frame clones and misses some; the assay was immunoSEQ multiplex PCR. The sample includes approximately 2.5 million clones, 90% to 95% of them seen just once. The sequenced material came from naive CD4+ T cells from PBMCs. Stated subset: CD45RA+ positively selected. Every receptor here comes from a man in his late teens or twenties in good health. Some clones in this sample may be carry-over from other donors' samples.

The genes are TRBV11-3 and TRBJ2-1; D is tentatively TRBD1 or TRBD2 (5 bases each). Germline CDR1 is SGHNT and CDR2 is YENEEA. V shed 1 base and J shed 8 bases, with 12 bases lying between them. This CDR3 spans 14 amino acids. The CDR3 is CASSLGRVEDEQFF. The CDR3 region has the DNA TGTGCCAGCAGCTTAGGCAGGGTGGAGGATGAGCAGTTCTTC.

As to this clone: Other DNA sequences in this sample translate to the same CDR3. This chain connects TRBV30 to TRBJ2-5; 7 bases agree with TRBD1. Trimming took 4 bases from V and 4 from J; bases not matched to a gene: 0. CDR1 is GTSNPN, CDR2 SVGIG, per germline (reference sequence). The length of the CDR3 is 11 residues. Written as DNA, the CDR3 is TGTGCCTGGACAGGGGGAGAGACCCAGTACTTC. It is translated as CAWTGGETQYF.

The chain is built from TRBV7-9 and TRBJ2-7; possible D gene TRBD1, 6 bases. Germline lookup yields CDR1 SEHNR and CDR2 FQNEAQ (reference sequence). Trimming shortened V by 5 bases and J by 4 bases, and 18 bases separated the two germline ends. This CDR3 region has 15 residues. The CDR3 nucleotides are TGTGCCAGCAGCCCCCCAACAGGGAGCTTGTACGAGCAGTACTTC. It codes for CASSPPTGSLYEQYF.

Notes on this clone: Within the sample, other DNA sequences also encode this same CDR3. The chain joins TRBV18 to TRBJ2-5, with D maybe TRBD2 (6 bases). Trimming took off 4 bases at V and 5 bases at J, with 8 bases between the two ends. The CDR3 is 12 residues long. The germline CDR1 and CDR2 sequences are KGHSH and LQKENI. The CDR3 reads CASSRGGETQYF. CDR3 nucleotides: TGTGCCAGCTCACGCGGAGGGGAGACCCAGTACTTC.